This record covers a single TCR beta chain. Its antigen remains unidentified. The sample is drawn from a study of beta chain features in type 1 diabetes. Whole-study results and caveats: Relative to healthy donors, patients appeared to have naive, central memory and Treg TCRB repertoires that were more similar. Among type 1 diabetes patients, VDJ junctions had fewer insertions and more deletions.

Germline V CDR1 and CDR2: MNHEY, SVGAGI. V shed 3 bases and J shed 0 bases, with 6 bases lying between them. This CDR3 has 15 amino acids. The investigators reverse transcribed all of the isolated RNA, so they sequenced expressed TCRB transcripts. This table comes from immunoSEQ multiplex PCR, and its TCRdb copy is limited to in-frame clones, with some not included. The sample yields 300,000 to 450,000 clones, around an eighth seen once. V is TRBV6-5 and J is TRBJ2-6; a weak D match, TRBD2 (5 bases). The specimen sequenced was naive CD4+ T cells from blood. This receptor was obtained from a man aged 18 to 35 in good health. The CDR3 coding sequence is TGTGCCAGCAGTTATGAGGGCTCTGGGGCCAACGTCCTGACTTTC. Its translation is CASSYEGSGANVLTF.